Below are 7 T cell receptor beta chains sequenced from a single sample in a study of Tregs in tolerant kidney transplant recipients. Produced via immunoSEQ multiplex PCR; TCRdb's table is partial and in-frame only. Of roughly 68,000 clones in the sample, about 83% are singletons; the top ten hold 3.5% to 5.5%. The sequenced material came from CD4+ T cells from blood. Receptors originate from a human donor in good health.

CDR3 protein: CASSRGTSGGYNEQFF. As DNA, the CDR3 is TGTGCCAGCAGCAGGGGGACTAGCGGGGGCTACAATGAGCAGTTCTTC. The chain carries TRBV5-4 and TRBJ2-1; 14 nucleotides line up with TRBD2. The junction had 3 bases not matched to a gene; V was cut back by 4 bases and J by 3 bases. The CDR3 extends over 16 amino acids. Germline values: CDR1 SGHNT, CDR2 YYREEE (reference sequence). The whole variable domain, filled in from reference TRBV5-4 and TRBJ2-1, reads ETGVTQSPTHLIKTRGQQVTLRCSSQSGHNTVSWYQQALGQGPQFIFQYYREEENGRGNFPPRFSGLQFPNYSSELNVNALELDDSALYLCASSRGTSGGYNEQFFGPGTRLTVL.

The chain combines TRBV7-2 with TRBJ2-3; 10 bases line up with TRBD2. J lost 5 bases, V lost 5 bases, and 4 bases had no gene match. CDR3 length: 14 amino acids. Germline lookup yields CDR1 SGHTA and CDR2 FQGNSA. CDR3 DNA: TGTGCCAGCAGCGAGCGGGGGGGCAGAGATACGCAGTATTTT. Translating it yields CASSERGGRDTQYF.

The gene calls are TRBV20-1 and TRBJ2-1; no clear D gene. The V end lost 5 bases, the J end lost 6 bases, and 8 bases lay between the germline ends. CDR1 and CDR2 (germline): DFQATT, SNEGSKA (reference sequence). CDR3 length equals 11 residues. CDR3 coding DNA: TGCAGTGCTCTAGGCCGCAATGAGCAGTTCTTC. Translating it yields CSALGRNEQFF.

This clone was found many times. The chain is built from TRBV7-2 and TRBJ1-1; D gene uncertain. The CDR3 is 14 residues long. The V gene's germline CDR1 is SGHTA and CDR2 FQGNSA. With 2 bases removed from V and 11 bases from J, the gap between germline ends came to 18 bases. The CDR3 region is CASSLTIGSGVAFF. The CDR3 nucleotides read TGTGCCAGCAGCTTAACAATCGGGTCGGGAGTTGCTTTCTTT.

The table lists this clone with a count of one. The V and J genes are TRBV11-3 and TRBJ2-7, with TRBD2 identical over 8 bases. The ends lost 6 bases at V and 6 bases at J; junction bases unmatched: 7. This CDR3 has 13 residues. The germline CDR1 and CDR2 sequences are SGHNT and YENEEA. The CDR3 DNA follows: TGTGCCAGCAGGCTTAGCGGGATTGGCGAGCAGTACTTC. This gives the protein CASRLSGIGEQYF.

The chain uses TRBV19 and TRBJ2-5; the match to TRBD2 covers 7 bases. The V and J ends lost 1 base and 5 bases, in that order; junction bases with no gene match: 7. The CDR3 is 15 amino acids. Germline V lookup: CDR1 LNHDA, CDR2 SQIVND (reference sequence). As DNA, the CDR3 is TGTGCCAGTAGTATAGTCGGCGGGAGAGGGGAGACCCAGTACTTC. The encoded protein is CASSIVGGRGETQYF. The variable domain in full, with the rest retrieved from reference TRBV19 and TRBJ2-5, is DGGITQSPKYLFRKEGQNVTLSCEQNLNHDAMYWYRQDPGQGLRLIYYSQIVNDFQKGDIAEGYSVSREKKESFPLTVTSAQKNPTAFYLCASSIVGGRGETQYFGPGTRLLVL.

This clone was found a few times. The genes are TRBV5-5 and TRBJ2-3, with no clear D. Per the germline V gene, CDR1 is SGHKS and CDR2 is YYEKEE (reference sequence). CDR3 length: 12 amino acids. Trimming shortened V by 7 bases and J by 4 bases, and 10 bases separated the two germline ends. The CDR3 loop is CASADLADTQYF. The CDR3 nucleotides read TGTGCCAGCGCCGACCTAGCAGATACGCAGTATTTT.